This paragraph covers one TCR beta chain sequence. Its antigen remains unidentified. TCRdb's copy holds only in-frame clones and misses some; the assay was immunoSEQ multiplex PCR. The sample has fewer than 90,000 clones; around 82% are singletons. The data stem from a study of T cells in localized non-small cell lung cancer. The CDR3 contains 13 residues. The germline V gene has CDR1 MNHEY and CDR2 SVGAGI. V dropped 4 bases and J dropped 1 base, with 7 bases sitting between them. General study findings and limits: An association was observed between higher blood T cell density and longer overall survival.

This specimen was PBMCs, taken before any cancer treatment. The clonotype comes from a man between 40 and 75 years old with stage II squamous cell lung carcinoma. The chain couples TRBV6-5 to TRBJ1-2; D is undetermined. The CDR3 spells CASSSPVNYGYTF. CDR3 DNA sequence: TGTGCCAGCAGTTCCCCGGTTAACTATGGCTACACCTTC.